The source of this TCR beta chain is a study of CD4 T cells in relation to SARS-CoV-2 and coronaviruses (dated by TCRdb to the early 2020s). With regard to the full study: The ViraFEST assay cultured PBMCs with antigen for 10 days, then sequenced TCR beta CDR3s to find antigen-specific clonal expansions. The negative reference condition was either a culture with an HIV-1 Nef peptide pool or a culture with no peptide. Shared crossreactive spike epitopes were mapped to their HLA restriction using patient-derived lymphoblastoid cell lines. The study assessed, at the TCR clonotype level, memory CD4+ T cell crossreactivity between SARS-CoV-2 and common cold coronavirus spike proteins. The Adaptive Biotechnologies TCR-sequencing kit was used for samples from three pre-COVID donors and for the naive versus memory experiments, whereas the other data were Illumina-based. A different TCR-beta assay, based on Illumina, was used to sequence expansion assays from other donors in the study.

V was cut back by 7 bases and J by 2 bases, leaving a gap of 12 bases between them. Including cysteine and phenylalanine, the CDR3 has 14 amino acids. The entry retains the CDR3 DNA only, 42 bases that are in frame from base 1. From a lookup of the germline V gene, CDR1 and CDR2 are MNHEY and SVGAGI. Libraries were built with the immunoSEQ multiplex PCR assay. Per the original workflow: During preprocessing, nonproductive sequences were removed, as were CDR3s that did not start with C, did not end with F or W, or were shorter than 7 amino acids. The MANAFEST web app was used to call antigen-specific clonotypes on the basis of expansion compared with the reference and with other culture wells. To be counted as positive, a clone had to show significant expansion compared with the reference culture, at an FDR below 0.05, in 2 of 3 replicate wells. To be called positive, a clone also had to show significant expansion compared with every other tandem well and an odds ratio greater than 5. CDR3 homology was measured as pairwise Levenshtein distance, computed with the stringdist R package after trimming three terminal residues from each end. Not all clones reach the TCRdb copy of this immuneACCESS table, which keeps in-frame sequences only. Checked studies attribute under half of the gap to unresolved V genes and leave the rest unexplained. The V and J calls and clone size were taken over from that table, and D and trimming were inferred from the DNA. The sample profile shows roughly 30,000 clones; about 78% of them were found once. The leading ten clones occupy 16% of the sample.

This clone was counted between two and nine times. Its specific antigen is unknown. Per-base quality was not reported, and no clone a single base away is much larger than it. Overall study outcomes, separate from this receptor: Compared with monoreactive clones, crossreactive clones had significantly weaker SARS-CoV-2-driven expansion, a result consistent with antigenic imprinting. Crossreactivity analysis centred on spike protein, so crossreactivity against other viral proteins was not assessed. In roughly 60% of donors, memory CD4+ clonotypes turned up that crossrecognized SARS-CoV-2 and at least one common cold coronavirus spike. Small numbers of patients and of tested TCRs limited the study. Because no donor provided both pre-pandemic and post-infection samples, tracing the source of pre-existing responses was limited.

CD4+ T cells from unexposed donors were collected before the COVID-19 pandemic (2011-2018). The EasySep CD4+ T cell isolation kit was used to isolate CD4+ T cells once the cultures had run for roughly 10 days. As cell numbers permitted, CD4+ T cells from unexposed donors were tested for reactivity to SARS-CoV-2 S and N and to four common cold coronavirus spike pools. Each well received about 2 million PBMCs, cultured in IMDM supplemented with roughly 5.3% human AB serum and approximately 9.7 IU/ml IL-2. Half of the culture medium was replaced with fresh IL-2-containing medium on days 3 and 7. In general, triplicate replicate wells were used for every peptide culture condition. The leukapheresis product used for the unexposed donors was purchased from a commercial source. Ficoll-Paque PLUS gradient centrifugation was used to isolate PBMCs from leukapheresis product or whole blood. The PBMCs went either fresh into the expansion assay or into cryopreservation at -140 degrees C. The QIAamp Micro DNA Kit was used to extract genomic DNA from the CD4+ T cells.

The specimen sequenced was CD4+ T cells from PBMCs, cultured in vitro. The rearranged chain carries TRBV6-5 and TRBJ1-5, with the D gene too uncertain to name. The TCR comes from a human donor in good health. Read as DNA, the sequence is TGTGCCAGCACCGCCGCCGGGCGCAATCAGCCCCAGCATTTT. This encodes CASTAAGRNQPQHF.